These 11 T cell receptor beta chains originate from one sample sequenced in a study of blood T cell repertoires in COVID-19. The method was immunoSEQ multiplex PCR; TCRdb's version includes in-frame clones alone and lacks a portion of them. The data hold about 320,000 clones, with roughly 85% observed a single time. Sample: peripheral blood. The receptor source for this set is a human donor in a cohort sampled during active COVID-19.

This chain connects TRBV7-3 to TRBJ2-6; D uncertain. With 2 bases removed from V and 3 bases from J, the gap between germline ends came to 20 bases. The CDR3 spans 19 residues. Germline V CDR1 and CDR2: SGHTA, FQGTGA. CDR3 residues: CASSLGTRGFIDGANVLTF. The CDR3 coding sequence is TGTGCCAGCAGCTTAGGTACCCGAGGCTTTATTGATGGGGCCAACGTCCTGACTTTC.

In this sample, this clone turned up once. The chain employs TRBV5-1 and TRBJ1-1, with 9 nucleotides matching TRBD1. This CDR3 has 13 amino acids. In germline, CDR1 is SGHRS, CDR2 YFSETQ. Trimming cost V 4 bases and J 4 bases; bases outside gene matches: 2. CDR3 protein: CASSLDRGTEAFF. The CDR3 DNA follows: TGCGCCAGCAGCCTGGACAGGGGCACTGAAGCTTTCTTT.

The rearrangement uses TRBV4-1 and TRBJ2-7, with 10 positions matching TRBD1. CDR1 is MGHRA and CDR2 is YSYEKL in the germline V gene. The CDR3 is made up of 16 amino acids. V was clipped by 3 bases and J by 0 bases; unmatched bases: 5. The CDR3 loop reads CASSQTGGLSSYEQYF. In DNA, the CDR3 is TGCGCCAGCAGCCAGACAGGGGGCCTAAGCTCCTACGAGCAGTACTTC.

This clone was seen only a few times. The chain recombines TRBV29-1 with TRBJ2-7; a possible D gene is TRBD1 (6 bases). This CDR3 is 11 amino acids long. Germline values: CDR1 SQVTM, CDR2 ANQGSEA. Trimming pared 3 bases from V and 7 bases from J, leaving 10 bases between. CDR3 coding DNA: TGCAGCGTTGAGGGGGCTGAGGAGCAGTACTTC. Residues: CSVEGAEEQYF.

This chain links TRBV3-1 (or the pseudogene TRBV3-2) with TRBJ2-1; TRBD2 aligns across 13 bases. After removal of 0 bases from V and 10 bases from J, the junction contained 6 bases not matched to a gene. CDR3 length equals 16 residues. Germline values: CDR1 LGHDT, CDR2 YNNKEL (reference sequence). The CDR3 spells CASSQDWTSGGGEQFF. The CDR3 nucleotides are TGTGCCAGCAGCCAAGATTGGACTAGCGGGGGAGGCGAGCAGTTCTTC.

V and J are TRBV20-1 and TRBJ2-3; 9 bases are shared with TRBD2. This CDR3 is built from 14 residues. Germline lookup yields CDR1 DFQATT and CDR2 SNEGSKA (reference sequence). J was trimmed by 5 bases and V by 3 bases; bases with no gene match: 6. CDR3 sequence: CSASVSGRKDTQYF. CDR3 nucleotide sequence: TGCAGTGCTAGTGTTAGCGGGAGAAAAGATACGCAGTATTTT.

The V gene is TRBV25-1, the J gene TRBJ2-5; 7 bases line up with TRBD2. This CDR3 contains 14 residues. CDR1 MGHDK and CDR2 SYGVNS come from the germline V gene. With V trimmed by 1 base and J by 4 bases, 3 bases remained unmatched. For the CDR3, the DNA is TGTGCCAGCAGTGAATCGAGCGGGGTAGAGACCCAGTACTTC. It is translated as CASSESSGVETQYF.

The chain recombines TRBV2 with TRBJ1-1, with D perhaps TRBD1 (5 bases). Germline V gene sequence: CDR1 SNHLY, CDR2 FYNNEI. V was cut by 7 bases and J by 7 bases, with 16 bases left in between. The CDR3 length is 13 residues. CDR3 loop: CASKGSGALEAFF. In DNA form, the CDR3 reads TGTGCCAGCAAGGGGTCCGGTGCGCTTGAAGCTTTCTTT.

There are a few counts of this clone. The chain carries TRBV5-1 and TRBJ2-1, with D possibly matching TRBD2 (5 bases). CDR3 length: 15 amino acids. V dropped 0 bases and J dropped 4 bases, with 11 bases sitting between them. From germline, CDR1 is SGHRS and CDR2 YFSETQ. In DNA, the CDR3 is TGCGCCAGCAGCTTGGGTGGGAGACGATACAATGAGCAGTTCTTC. Its protein is CASSLGGRRYNEQFF.

The chain joins TRBV14 to TRBJ2-7; 8 positions match TRBD2. This CDR3 has 14 amino acids. V shed 7 bases, J shed 2 bases, and the junction held 7 bases outside the gene matches. CDR1 and CDR2 (germline): SGHDN, FVKESK. CDR3: CASTSSGGPYEQYF. The CDR3 DNA reads TGTGCCAGCACATCCAGCGGGGGTCCCTACGAGCAGTACTTC.

V and J are TRBV4-1 and TRBJ2-7; 8 bases line up with TRBD2. The germline CDR1 and CDR2 sequences are MGHRA and YSYEKL. V gave up 0 bases and J gave up 3 bases; unmatched junction bases: 7. The CDR3 has 16 amino acids. The DNA for the CDR3 is TGCGCCAGCAGCCAAGAAGGGCGGGGGGTTCTCTACGAGCAGTACTTC. It yields the protein CASSQEGRGVLYEQYF.